The source of this TCR beta chain is a study of OX40 agonist ivuxolimab in advanced cancers. V was shortened by 1 base and J by 4 bases, with 8 bases between the two germline ends. The CDR3 loop spans 13 amino acids. CDR1 is GTSNPN and CDR2 is SVGIG in the germline V gene (reference sequence). Generated by immunoSEQ multiplex PCR, the TCRdb table keeps only in-frame clones and is missing some. The sample shows approximately 60,000 clones, 81% of them seen only once. This specimen consisted of CD4+ or CD8+ T cells sorted from blood, obtained in a trial of the OX40 agonist ivuxolimab. The clonotype comes from an adult with an advanced solid tumor such as melanoma, head and neck, liver or kidney cancer. This chain uses TRBV30 with TRBJ1-5, with a possible D match to TRBD1 (5 bases). CDR3 region: CAWSAGLNQPQHF. Here the CDR3 DNA reads TGTGCCTGGAGTGCAGGGTTGAATCAGCCCCAGCATTTT.